This TCR beta chain was captured in a study of low-dose radiotherapy and immunotherapy resistance in tumors. Overall study context: Aspirin was administered orally at 300 mg daily for four cycles, commencing on cycle 1 day 1.

The time point here: after trial treatment. Described treatment: LDRT plus nivolumab, ipilimumab, low-dose cyclophosphamide and aspirin (RACIN trial). Low-dose radiotherapy and low-dose cyclophosphamide, together with aspirin, ipilimumab and nivolumab, were given to donors. Qualifying patients carried advanced solid tumors devoid of tumor-infiltrating lymphocytes. CDR1 LNHDA and CDR2 SQIVND come from the germline V gene (reference sequence). The CDR3 contains 12 residues. The V end lost 3 bases, the J end lost 2 bases, and 5 bases lay between the germline ends. cDNA synthesis used a TRAV/TRBV-specific primer set for both chains. For amplifying TCRs, the PCR ran for about 20 cycles with Phusion, which was used together with a constant-region primer and the adapter on the V primers. Isolated mRNA underwent amplification by in vitro transcription. TCRdb re-analysed the reads in MiXCR, keeping a single row per CDR3 protein. The table includes 80,000 or so distinct CDR3 sequences, around a sixth detected once.

Many counts were recorded for this clonotype. This receptor was identified in a male donor with prostate cancer. The chain has TRBV19 and TRBJ2-7; D ambiguous. The sample in question was PBMCs, obtained after low-dose radiotherapy plus immunotherapy. The CDR3 nucleotides read TGTGCCAGTAGTATGGGCCCCTACGAGCAGTACTTC. Translation: CASSMGPYEQYF.